The 12 T cell receptor beta chains in this list originate from one sample, sequenced in a study of regulatory T cells in long-lasting Graves disease. Through Arm-PCR of CDR3 regions and iRepertoire HTBI primers, TCR beta libraries were built. TCRdb re-called the multiplex PCR reads with MiXCR, one entry per CDR3 protein. The sample contains about 470,000 distinct CDR3 sequences, about a fifth of which appear only once. This sample's time point: persistent/refractory GD, antithyroid drugs over 5 years with positive TRAb. PBMC RNA was the source of the TCR library. Sequenced here: peripheral blood mononuclear cells (PBMCs), sampled when the disease was refractory, from a patient treated with antithyroid drugs. The receptors derive from a female donor with Graves disease.

This clonotype has a count of ten or more. The chain couples TRBV12-3 or TRBV12-4 to TRBJ2-7; 8 nucleotides line up with TRBD1. The V gene end was trimmed by 3 bases and the J gene end by 12 bases; junction bases not matched to a gene: 22. CDR3 length: 17 amino acids. CDR3 region: CASSFQSLGGQVNVPYF. CDR3 nucleotide sequence: TGTGCCAGCAGTTTTCAGAGCTTAGGGGGACAGGTTAACGTTCCGTACTTC.

In its sample, this clonotype was seen a few times. DNA for the CDR3: TGCAGTGCTAGAGCCCATCGACAGGGTCGCCAAGAGACCCAGTACTTC. It encodes CSARAHRQGRQETQYF. This sequence joins TRBV20-1 and TRBJ2-5; 7 nucleotides agree with TRBD1. Germline trimming cut 1 base from V and 1 base from J; bases unmatched to any gene: 9. Germline CDR1 and CDR2: DFQATT and SNEGSKA (reference sequence). The CDR3 extends over 16 amino acids.

A note on this clonotype: Given a much more abundant clone one base away, this may be a read error. The chain employs TRBV12-3 or TRBV12-4 and TRBJ2-7; the match to TRBD2 covers 9 bases. J gave up 2 bases and V 8 bases, and 16 bases lay outside the gene matches. This CDR3 comprises 17 residues. The CDR3 bases are TGTGCCAGCGGTTACTCGGGTAGCGGGAGCCCCGCCTACGAGCAGTACTTC. Translated: CASGYSGSGSPAYEQYF.

This clonotype was seen a handful of times. The CDR3 sequence: CATKGGTSYEQYF. The CDR3 DNA sequence: TGTGCCACCAAGGGCGGGACTTCCTACGAGCAGTACTTC. The rearrangement joins TRBV15 to TRBJ2-7; TRBD2 is a possible D gene (6 bases). Trimming left V 7 bases short and J 1 base short, with 11 bases between. CDR1 and CDR2 (germline): LNHNV, YYDKDF (reference sequence). CDR3 length: 13 amino acids.

This clonotype was counted many times. The CDR3 sequence: CASSFPPSYEQYF. DNA for the CDR3: TGTGCCAGCAGTTTCCCCCCATCCTACGAGCAGTACTTC. The chain joins TRBV28 to TRBJ2-7; no reliable D call. The germline V gene encodes CDR1 MDHEN and CDR2 SYDVKM. Trimming shortened V by 3 bases and J by 1 base, and 7 bases separated the two germline ends. This CDR3 comprises 13 residues.

On this clonotype itself: This probably arose from a read error, given a far larger clone one base away. The chain employs TRBV27 and TRBJ2-7; no clear D. V dropped 5 bases and J dropped 7 bases, with 18 bases sitting between them. Germline CDR1 reads MNHEY; CDR2 reads SMNVEV (reference sequence). The CDR3 spans 14 residues. The DNA for the CDR3 is TGTGCCAGCAGTGATTTGGGCCCCTATGATGAGCAGTACTTC. This translates into CASSDLGPYDEQYF.

This chain connects TRBV5-1 to TRBJ2-7; 12 bases agree with TRBD1. CDR3 length: 14 residues. The V gene end was trimmed by 2 bases and the J gene end by 6 bases; junction bases not matched to a gene: 3. In germline, CDR1 is SGHRS, CDR2 YFSETQ. This CDR3 is CASSFRDRGREQYF. CDR3 coding DNA: TGCGCCAGCAGCTTCCGGGACAGGGGGCGCGAGCAGTACTTC. The variable domain in full, with the rest retrieved from reference TRBV5-1 and TRBJ2-7, is KAGVTQTPRYLIKTRGQQVTLSCSPISGHRSVSWYQQTPGQGLQFLFEYFSETQRNKGNFPGRFSGRQFSNSRSEMNVSTLELGDSALYLCASSFRDRGREQYFGPGTRLTVT.

This clonotype has at least ten counts. The V call is TRBV19, the J call TRBJ1-1; the D is unclear. This CDR3 has 13 residues. V lost 3 bases and J 0 bases, leaving 5 bases between the germline ends. Germline CDR1 and CDR2: LNHDA and SQIVND (reference sequence). CDR3 coding DNA: TGTGCCAGTAGTATTGGGGTGAACACTGAAGCTTTCTTT. It codes for CASSIGVNTEAFF.

Of note for this clonotype: A much larger clonotype is one base distant, so this may be a read error. The chain couples TRBV2 to TRBJ1-1; D gene uncertain. Germline V gene sequence: CDR1 SNHLY, CDR2 FYNNEI. CDR3 size: 11 residues. This CDR3 reads CVSSDAVEAFF. CDR3 coding DNA: TGTGTCAGCAGTGATGCGGTTGAAGCTTTCTTT. The variable domain in full, with the rest retrieved from reference TRBV2 and TRBJ1-1, is EPEVTQTPSHQVTQMGQEVILRCVPISNHLYFYWYRQILGQKVEFLVSFYNNEISEKSEIFDDQFSVERPDGSNFTLKIRSTKLEDSAMYFCVSSDAVEAFFGQGTRLTVV.

Ten or more counts support this clonotype. The chain employs TRBV28 and TRBJ1-3; D call uncertain. The CDR3 has 16 amino acids. V lost 1 base to trimming and J lost 2 bases, with 12 bases between them. Germline V gene data show CDR1 as MDHEN and CDR2 as SYDVKM. The CDR3 protein is CASSLSGTSAGNTIYF. For the CDR3, the DNA is TGTGCCAGCAGTTTATCGGGCACCTCCGCTGGAAACACCATATATTTT.

The chain recombines TRBV10-3 with TRBJ2-3, with no clear D. CDR3 length: 13 amino acids. With 5 bases removed from V and 3 bases from J, the gap between germline ends came to 9 bases. The germline V gene has CDR1 ENHRY and CDR2 SYGVKD. The CDR3 reads CAISRLETDTQYF. CDR3 nucleotides: TGTGCCATCAGTCGGCTAGAAACAGATACGCAGTATTTT.

The CDR3 sequence is CAWSVFGSSTDTQYF. CDR3 bases: TGTGCCTGGAGTGTTTTCGGCAGTAGCACAGATACGCAGTATTTT. The chain has TRBV30 and TRBJ2-3; no definite D call. This CDR3 contains 15 residues. V gave up 0 bases and J gave up 0 bases, with 10 bases separating them. The germline V gene has CDR1 GTSNPN and CDR2 SVGIG (reference sequence).